This TCR beta chain originates from a study of identical twins. Study outcomes and limitations: While abundant cord blood beta clonotypes carried fewer insertions, memory repertoires showed no such pattern.

Template switching, a step in the protocol, added a universal primer site, and cDNA carried unique molecular identifiers. TCRdb used MiXCR to reprocess the 5' RACE reads, holding one entry per CDR3 protein. The table records fewer than 500,000 distinct CDR3 sequences, approximately 25% of them present only once. Germline V lookup: CDR1 ENHRY, CDR2 SYGVKD. With V trimmed by 6 bases and J by 7 bases, 11 bases remained unmatched. This CDR3 has 15 residues. This clonotype occurred a few times. The antigen remains unidentified. The same specimen was also included in a second study, on T cells expressing NK-cell markers. That work states: Sequenced donors, eight in total, included seven who were HCMV-seropositive and one who was seronegative. Of the CD8+ T cell pool in six donors, roughly 1.0-7.5% was accounted for by dominant NKG2C+ clonotypes.

The sequence was obtained from a woman younger than 35 in good health. Sequenced material: CD4+ T cells sorted from blood. The chain joins TRBV10-3 to TRBJ1-5, with TRBD1 matching 8 bases. CDR3 loop: CAISGTDRGGQPQHF. DNA of the CDR3: TGTGCCATCAGCGGGACCGACAGGGGAGGCCAGCCCCAGCATTTT.